What follows are 27 T cell receptor beta chains derived from one specimen sequenced in a study of OX40 agonist ivuxolimab in advanced cancers. Sequenced by immunoSEQ multiplex PCR; TCRdb stores in-frame clones only, minus some. Among approximately 67,000 clones listed, under 95% were seen once. The sample here was CD4+ or CD8+ T cells sorted from blood, taken in a trial of the OX40 agonist ivuxolimab. Source of these receptors: an adult with an advanced solid tumor such as melanoma, head and neck, liver or kidney cancer.

The chain joins TRBV9 to TRBJ2-7; 8 positions agree with TRBD1. This CDR3 comprises 14 residues. Germline V CDR1 and CDR2: SGDLS, YYNGEE. The ends lost 3 bases at V and 2 bases at J; junction bases unmatched: 4. CDR3 protein: CASSAGQAPYEQYF. DNA of the CDR3: TGTGCCAGCAGCGCGGGACAGGCCCCCTACGAGCAGTACTTC.

This chain joins TRBV6-5 and TRBJ1-1; possible D gene TRBD1, 6 bases. The CDR3 extends over 15 amino acids. Germline lookup yields CDR1 MNHEY and CDR2 SVGAGI. Trimming took 3 bases from V and 4 from J, leaving 15 bases between them. The CDR3 coding sequence is TGTGCCAGCAGTTATGGGGGGCCCTCGGGCACTGAAGCTTTCTTT. Translation gives CASSYGGPSGTEAFF.

The chain is built from TRBV5-4 and TRBJ2-2; D call uncertain. Germline V CDR1 and CDR2: SGHNT, YYREEE (reference sequence). This CDR3 is built from 14 residues. The V and J ends lost 3 bases and 2 bases respectively, with 8 bases between them. The CDR3 nucleotides are TGTGCCAGCAGCTCCTGGACCAACACCGGGGAGCTGTTTTTT. Protein product: CASSSWTNTGELFF.

The chain couples TRBV27 to TRBJ2-1; no clear D. Looked up from germline, CDR1 is MNHEY and CDR2 is SMNVEV (reference sequence). The CDR3 runs 12 residues. V lost 10 bases and J lost 4, with 11 bases in between. The DNA for the CDR3 is TGTGCCACCAGCCCACGATACAATGAGCAGTTCTTC. Translation: CATSPRYNEQFF.

J is TRBJ2-7 and V is TRBV25-1, with D perhaps matching TRBD1 (5 bases). The V end lost 7 bases, the J end lost 5 bases, and 15 bases lay between the germline ends. The CDR3 extends over 13 amino acids. Germline assignment: CDR1 MGHDK and CDR2 SYGVNS. The DNA for the CDR3 is TGTGCCAGCATACCTACCGGCAGGGACGAGCAGTACTTC. Amino acids: CASIPTGRDEQYF.

This chain connects TRBV9 to TRBJ1-1; tentative D call: TRBD1 (5 bases). Trimming shortened V by 3 bases and J by 2 bases, and 14 bases separated the two germline ends. The CDR3 has 15 amino acids. Germline V CDR1 and CDR2: SGDLS, YYNGEE. This CDR3 reads CASSDPGGVNTEAFF. Here the CDR3 DNA reads TGTGCCAGCAGCGACCCCGGGGGGGTAAACACTGAAGCTTTCTTT.

This chain uses TRBV7-3 with TRBJ1-5; 9 bases agree with TRBD1. Germline CDR1 reads SGHTA; CDR2 reads FQGTGA. J was trimmed by 6 bases and V by 5 bases; bases with no gene match: 14. This CDR3 is 17 amino acids long. The DNA for the CDR3 is TGTGCCAGCAGCCGCAATCGTAACAGGGGGCTGAGTCAGCCCCAGCATTTT. Its translation: CASSRNRNRGLSQPQHF.

The rearrangement uses TRBV27 and TRBJ2-1; 7 nucleotides align to TRBD1. The germline CDR1 and CDR2 sequences are MNHEY and SMNVEV (reference sequence). This CDR3 is 11 amino acids long. Trimming took 7 bases from V and 8 from J; bases not matched to a gene: 2. The CDR3 DNA reads TGTGCCAGCACCCAGGGGGATGAGCAGTTCTTC. Translating gives CASTQGDEQFF.

The chain couples TRBV29-1 to TRBJ1-5; D might be TRBD1 (5 bases). Germline CDR1 is SQVTM and CDR2 is ANQGSEA. The CDR3 length is 14 residues. V lost 6 bases and J 1 base, leaving 13 bases between the germline ends. CDR3 amino acids: CSVVDRDSNQPQHF. The CDR3 coding sequence is TGCAGCGTCGTTGACAGAGACAGCAATCAGCCCCAGCATTTT. Looking up the rest from reference TRBV29-1 and TRBJ1-5 gives the full variable domain: SAVISQKPSRDICQRGTSLTIQCQVDSQVTMMFWYRQQPGQSLTLIATANQGSEATYESGFVIDKFPISRPNLTFSTLTVSNMSPEDSSIYLCSVVDRDSNQPQHFGDGTRLSIL.

This chain links TRBV4-2 with TRBJ2-1; 9 nucleotides agree with TRBD2. Unmatched junction bases numbered 7, after V lost 0 bases and J lost 7 bases. The CDR3 has 16 residues. CDR1 is LGHNA, CDR2 YNFKEQ, per germline. The CDR3: CASSQDSSGTSNEQFF. DNA for the CDR3: TGTGCCAGCAGCCAAGACTCTAGCGGGACTTCGAATGAGCAGTTCTTC.

J is TRBJ2-7 and V is TRBV28; 9 bases fit TRBD1. CDR3 length equals 21 residues. V was clipped by 3 bases and J by 1 base; unmatched bases: 22. Germline values: CDR1 MDHEN, CDR2 SYDVKM. DNA of the CDR3: TGTGCCAGCAGTTTCCCCCTCCTCCGGGACAGGGAGACGGCAGGATCCTACGAGCAGTACTTC. The encoded protein is CASSFPLLRDRETAGSYEQYF.

This clone was detected only a few times. The chain recombines TRBV5-5 with TRBJ1-5, with D hard to call. Germline V gene data show CDR1 as SGHKS and CDR2 as YYEKEE (reference sequence). Trimming stripped 0 bases from V and 4 bases from J, with 2 bases between. This CDR3 has 12 amino acids. CDR3 amino acids: CASSLANQPQHF. The DNA for the CDR3 is TGTGCCAGCAGCTTGGCAAATCAGCCCCAGCATTTT.

This CDR3 is CASSMNLYSNQPQHF. Written as DNA, the CDR3 is TGTGCCAGTAGTATGAATCTATATAGCAATCAGCCCCAGCATTTT. The chain couples TRBV19 to TRBJ1-5; unclear D gene. CDR1 and CDR2 from the germline V gene are LNHDA and SQIVND (reference sequence). Trimming removed 3 bases at V and 0 bases at J, with 9 bases between. There are 15 residues in the CDR3. Looking up the rest from reference TRBV19 and TRBJ1-5 gives the full variable domain: DGGITQSPKYLFRKEGQNVTLSCEQNLNHDAMYWYRQDPGQGLRLIYYSQIVNDFQKGDIAEGYSVSREKKESFPLTVTSAQKNPTAFYLCASSMNLYSNQPQHFGDGTRLSIL.

The sample holds one count of this clone. The chain has TRBV9 and TRBJ2-3; D is possibly TRBD2 (6 bases). V shed 0 bases and J shed 0 bases, with 8 bases lying between them. Per the germline V gene, CDR1 is SGDLS and CDR2 is YYNGEE. The CDR3 length is 15 residues. The CDR3 reads CASSVAAGSTDTQYF. CDR3 nucleotides: TGTGCCAGCAGCGTAGCCGCGGGAAGCACAGATACGCAGTATTTT.

This chain connects TRBV5-6 to TRBJ2-1; no reliable D call. CDR1 SGHDT and CDR2 YYEEEE come from the germline V gene. Trimming took off 0 bases at V and 9 bases at J, with 16 bases between the two ends. CDR3 size: 15 residues. CDR3 loop: CASSLVVVVDGEQFF. Written as DNA, the CDR3 is TGTGCCAGCAGCTTGGTAGTAGTGGTGGATGGTGAGCAGTTCTTC.

The table lists this clone with a count of one. The CDR3 loop is CASSLGSGYNEQFF. The CDR3 bases are TGTGCCAGCAGCTTAGGCTCGGGATACAATGAGCAGTTCTTC. This chain uses TRBV13 with TRBJ2-1, with D perhaps matching TRBD2 (5 bases). The germline V and J ends were trimmed by 0 bases and 4 bases, with 7 bases remaining between them. The CDR3 totals 14 residues. Per germline, CDR1 PRHDT and CDR2 FYEKMQ (reference sequence).

The J gene is TRBJ1-2, the V gene TRBV7-2; D remains unclear. The CDR3 has 16 residues. Germline lookup yields CDR1 SGHTA and CDR2 FQGNSA. The V and J ends lost 2 bases and 7 bases respectively, with 20 bases between them. The CDR3: CASSLISASGLGGYTF. As DNA, the CDR3 is TGTGCCAGCAGCTTAATTTCCGCGAGCGGCCTAGGTGGCTACACCTTC. Looking up the rest from reference TRBV7-2 and TRBJ1-2 gives the full variable domain: GAGVSQSPSNKVTEKGKDVELRCDPISGHTALYWYRQSLGQGLEFLIYFQGNSAPDKSGLPSDRFSAERTGGSVSTLTIQRTQQEDSAVYLCASSLISASGLGGYTFGSGTRLTVV.

This rearrangement joins TRBV27 to TRBJ2-7, with D possibly being TRBD1 (7 bases). This CDR3 has 15 residues. Germline CDR1 MNHEY, CDR2 SMNVEV (reference sequence). V was trimmed by 0 bases and J by 6 bases, leaving 15 bases between them. This CDR3 reads CASSLSAGGIGEQYF. The CDR3 nucleotides read TGTGCCAGCAGTTTATCGGCAGGGGGGATAGGCGAGCAGTACTTC.

The chain combines TRBV9 with TRBJ2-7, with 14 bases identical to TRBD2. The germline V gene has CDR1 SGDLS and CDR2 YYNGEE. The CDR3 extends over 16 amino acids. Germline trimming cut 3 bases from V and 4 bases from J; bases unmatched to any gene: 6. CDR3 nucleotide sequence: TGTGCCAGCAGCGCGGGACTAGCGGGGGCCCCATACGAGCAGTACTTC. It yields the protein CASSAGLAGAPYEQYF.

This clone is termed medium-sized. This chain uses TRBV4-1 with TRBJ2-7, with D possibly TRBD2 on 6 matching bases. Germline lookup yields CDR1 MGHRA and CDR2 YSYEKL. CDR3 size: 13 residues. Trimming stripped 4 bases from V and 0 bases from J, with 7 bases between. The CDR3 DNA follows: TGCGCCAGCAGCCCGGAGGGCTCCTACGAGCAGTACTTC. Translated: CASSPEGSYEQYF.

The chain joins TRBV7-9 to TRBJ2-3; D is uncertain. The V and J ends lost 4 bases and 5 bases respectively, with 4 bases between them. CDR3 length: 11 residues. From germline, CDR1 is SEHNR and CDR2 FQNEAQ (reference sequence). The CDR3 is CASSYGDTQYF. The CDR3 DNA reads as TGTGCCAGCAGCTATGGAGATACGCAGTATTTT.

The chain is built from TRBV7-3 and TRBJ2-1, with a possible D match to TRBD2 (6 bases). The CDR3 is 14 amino acids. The ends were cut back, 4 bases at V and 9 bases at J, with 16 bases in the middle. Germline loops: CDR1 SGHTA, CDR2 FQGTGA. CDR3 region: CASSSLGGLAEQFF. DNA for the CDR3: TGTGCCAGCAGCTCCTTGGGAGGTCTGGCTGAGCAGTTCTTC.

V is TRBV2 and J is TRBJ1-2; D is unclear. This CDR3 is 12 amino acids long. Germline CDR1 is SNHLY and CDR2 is FYNNEI. The ends were cut back, 3 bases at V and 4 bases at J, with 6 bases in the middle. The CDR3 is CASSDNTYGYTF. The CDR3 DNA is TGTGCCAGCAGTGATAACACCTATGGCTACACCTTC. Together with reference TRBV2 and TRBJ1-2, the CDR3 gives the full variable domain: EPEVTQTPSHQVTQMGQEVILRCVPISNHLYFYWYRQILGQKVEFLVSFYNNEISEKSEIFDDQFSVERPDGSNFTLKIRSTKLEDSAMYFCASSDNTYGYTFGSGTRLTVV.

The chain joins TRBV9 to TRBJ2-5; 7 bases match TRBD2. V lost 0 bases and J lost 5; bases outside the gene matches: 13. The CDR3 is 17 residues long. In germline, CDR1 is SGDLS, CDR2 YYNGEE. The CDR3 loop is CASSVGFKREGRETQYF. DNA for the CDR3: TGTGCCAGCAGCGTAGGATTTAAGAGGGAGGGCCGGGAGACCCAGTACTTC.

This clone was counted a few times. V is TRBV7-9 and J is TRBJ1-1; perhaps TRBD1 as D (6 bases). V lost 1 base, J lost 5 bases, and 11 bases lay in between. The CDR3 loop spans 14 amino acids. CDR1 SEHNR and CDR2 FQNEAQ come from the germline V gene (reference sequence). CDR3 sequence: CASSLGLGGTEAFF. CDR3 DNA sequence: TGTGCCAGCAGCTTAGGCCTAGGGGGGACTGAAGCTTTCTTT.

The J gene is TRBJ2-5, the V gene TRBV28; TRBD1 aligns across 12 bases. The V gene's germline CDR1 is MDHEN and CDR2 SYDVKM. Trimming removed 3 bases from V and 5 bases from J; junction bases left unmatched: 7. The CDR3 runs to 16 residues. The CDR3 DNA sequence: TGTGCCAGCAGTTTCCCCGGGACAGGGGGCGCGGAGACCCAGTACTTC. It translates to CASSFPGTGGAETQYF.

This clone was counted once. The V gene is TRBV4-1, the J gene TRBJ1-2; the D is unclear. The V gene's germline CDR1 is MGHRA and CDR2 YSYEKL. The CDR3 is 14 residues long. Deletions cut 4 bases from V and 3 bases from J, with 12 bases between. For the CDR3, the DNA is TGCGCCAGCAGCCCAGAAGAGGGTTACTATGGCTACACCTTC. Its translation: CASSPEEGYYGYTF.